This is a list of T cell receptor beta chains from one sample in a study of T-cell reconstitution after alpha-beta-depleted transplantation in children. TCRdb recomputed calls from the PCR reads with MiXCR, one row per CDR3 protein. The sample contains 29,000 or so distinct CDR3 sequences, roughly 5.7% of which appear only once. The sample in question was PBMCs, mostly from graft donor cells, obtained 180 days after TCRalphabeta/CD19-depleted stem cell transplant. Receptor source: a male patient younger than 18 who had a stem cell transplant for acute myeloid leukemia, so the T cells may come from the graft donor. CDR3s include the opening cysteine and the closing phenylalanine or tryptophan. A D gene is named only where the DNA matches it firmly. Clone size is stated in some rows and not others, as once, few, many or a class when expanded.

size: many; V: TRBV6-2/TRBV6-3; D: TRBD1; J: TRBJ2-2; CDR3: CASSYGTGLAGELFF; DNA: TGTGCCAGCAGTTACGGGACAGGCTTGGCCGGGGAGCTGTTTTTT
size: many; V: TRBV27; D: .; J: TRBJ1-5; CDR3: CASSYEGKQPQHF; DNA: TGTGCCAGCAGTTATGAGGGGAAACAGCCCCAGCATTTT
size: many; V: TRBV27; D: .; J: TRBJ1-2; CDR3: CASSLETGSGYTF; DNA: TGTGCCAGCAGTCTAGAAACAGGGTCGGGCTACACCTTC
size: many; V: TRBV18; D: TRBD1; J: TRBJ2-5; CDR3: CASSPDRGVTQYF; DNA: TGTGCCAGCTCACCTGACAGGGGGGTGACCCAGTACTTC
size: many; V: TRBV20-1; D: .; J: TRBJ2-1; CDR3: CSASGMSERALVFNEQFF; DNA: TGCAGTGCTAGCGGCATGAGCGAGAGGGCCCTGGTGTTCAATGAGCAGTTCTTC
size: many; V: TRBV6-6; D: .; J: TRBJ2-3; CDR3: CASTVVGADTQYF; DNA: TGTGCCAGCACCGTAGTTGGGGCAGATACGCAGTATTTT
size: many; V: TRBV20-1; D: .; J: TRBJ1-1; CDR3: CSARDPAGSTEAFF; DNA: TGCAGTGCTAGAGATCCCGCGGGATCCACTGAAGCTTTCTTT
size: many; V: TRBV27; D: TRBD2; J: TRBJ2-1; CDR3: CASSRGAGLNNEQFF; DNA: TGTGCCAGCAGCCGTGGAGCGGGACTAAACAATGAGCAGTTCTTC
size: many; V: TRBV6-2/TRBV6-3; D: .; J: TRBJ2-7; CDR3: CASSYVLASPPLDF; DNA: TGTGCCAGCAGTTATGTCCTAGCGAGCCCCCCTTTGGACTTC
size: many; V: TRBV6-5; D: .; J: TRBJ1-2; CDR3: CASSLIISPIWNYGYTF; DNA: TGTGCCAGCAGCCTCATAATCTCCCCTATTTGGAACTATGGCTACACCTTC
size: many; V: TRBV24-1; D: TRBD2; J: TRBJ2-4; CDR3: CATSDFRAGGGNIQYF; DNA: TGTGCCACCAGTGATTTCCGCGCGGGGGGGGGAAACATTCAGTACTTC
size: many; V: TRBV5-1; D: TRBD2; J: TRBJ2-7; CDR3: CASNLAGPSYEQYF; DNA: TGCGCCAGCAACCTAGCGGGCCCCTCCTACGAGCAGTACTTC
size: many; V: TRBV4-2; D: TRBD2; J: TRBJ2-1; CDR3: CASSAGGTSGRIYNEQFF; DNA: TGTGCCAGCAGCGCAGGAGGTACTAGCGGGAGGATTTACAATGAGCAGTTCTTC
size: many; V: TRBV29-1; D: .; J: TRBJ2-1; CDR3: CSVAPYAEGYNEQFF; DNA: TGCAGCGTTGCGCCCTACGCCGAGGGCTACAATGAGCAGTTCTTC
size: many; V: TRBV2; D: .; J: TRBJ2-3; CDR3: CASMNLAYSTDTQYF; DNA: TGTGCCAGCATGAACCTAGCGTACAGCACAGATACGCAGTATTTT
size: many; V: TRBV20-1; D: .; J: TRBJ2-3; CDR3: CSARDYNLTDTQYF; DNA: TGCAGTGCTAGGGACTACAACTTGACAGATACGCAGTATTTT
size: many; V: TRBV20-1; D: TRBD2; J: TRBJ2-6; CDR3: CSASLLAGGSGANVLTF; DNA: TGCAGTGCTAGCCTCCTAGCGGGAGGCTCTGGGGCCAACGTCCTGACTTTC
size: many; V: TRBV6-5; D: .; J: TRBJ1-6; CDR3: CASSYPGSNSPLHF; DNA: TGTGCCAGCAGTTACCCAGGGTCGAATTCACCCCTCCACTTT
size: many; V: TRBV15; D: .; J: TRBJ2-7; CDR3: CATSRVSGLRPYEQYF; DNA: TGTGCCACCAGCAGAGTCTCCGGGCTCCGTCCCTACGAGCAGTACTTC
size: many; V: TRBV9; D: TRBD2; J: TRBJ2-5; CDR3: CASSTNLAGGQETQYF; DNA: TGTGCCAGCAGCACTAACCTAGCGGGAGGACAAGAGACCCAGTACTTC
size: many; V: TRBV28; D: .; J: TRBJ1-1; CDR3: CASRPGGLGAEAFF; DNA: TGTGCCAGCAGACCCGGGGGACTCGGGGCTGAAGCTTTCTTT
size: many; V: TRBV7-2; D: .; J: TRBJ1-2; CDR3: CASSPGGPTNYGYTF; DNA: TGTGCCAGCAGCCCAGGAGGGCCTACTAACTATGGCTACACCTTC
size: few; V: TRBV7-6; D: .; J: TRBJ2-1; CDR3: CASSLAGAPLDNEQFF; DNA: TGTGCCAGCAGCTTAGCGGGGGCCCCGCTCGACAATGAGCAGTTCTTC
size: many; V: TRBV20-1; D: TRBD2; J: TRBJ2-2; CDR3: CSARVPTSGADTGELFF; DNA: TGCAGTGCAAGAGTCCCGACTAGCGGAGCGGACACCGGGGAGCTGTTTTTT
size: many; V: TRBV6-1; D: TRBD1; J: TRBJ2-6; CDR3: CASSRRTGPSGANVLTF; DNA: TGTGCCAGCAGTAGAAGGACAGGCCCCTCTGGGGCCAACGTCCTGACTTTC
size: many; V: TRBV9; D: TRBD1; J: TRBJ1-1; CDR3: CASSVRGLNTEAFF; DNA: TGTGCCAGCAGCGTAAGGGGGCTGAACACTGAAGCTTTCTTT
size: many; V: TRBV5-4; D: TRBD1; J: TRBJ2-5; CDR3: CASSLGTGEETQYF; DNA: TGTGCCAGCAGCTTGGGGACAGGGGAAGAGACCCAGTACTTC
size: many; V: TRBV27; D: .; J: TRBJ2-3; CDR3: CASSPGSWGTQYF; DNA: TGTGCCAGCAGCCCCGGCTCCTGGGGCACGCAGTATTTT
size: many; V: TRBV11-2; D: .; J: TRBJ2-3; CDR3: CASSRRRPSSTDTQYF; DNA: TGTGCCAGCAGCAGGAGGAGGCCTTCTAGCACAGATACGCAGTATTTT
size: few; V: TRBV5-4; D: .; J: TRBJ2-7; CDR3: CASSFYYEQYF; DNA: TGTGCCAGCAGCTTTTACTACGAGCAGTACTTC
size: many; V: TRBV7-8; D: .; J: TRBJ2-7; CDR3: CASSTAPGVYEQYF; DNA: TGTGCCAGCAGCACCGCCCCGGGGGTCTACGAGCAGTACTTC
size: few; V: TRBV2; D: TRBD2; J: TRBJ2-5; CDR3: CASSEIGTRGQETQYF; DNA: TGTGCCAGCAGTGAAATAGGGACTAGGGGCCAAGAGACCCAGTACTTC
size: many; V: TRBV15; D: .; J: TRBJ1-6; CDR3: CATSGGGEPLHF; DNA: TGTGCCACCAGCGGGGGCGGGGAACCCCTCCACTTT
size: .; V: TRBV19; D: .; J: TRBJ2-7; CDR3: CASSARTASSYEQYF; DNA: TGTGCCAGTAGTGCCCGGACAGCCTCCTCCTACGAGCAGTACTTC
size: many; V: TRBV11-2; D: TRBD2; J: TRBJ2-3; CDR3: CASSLGLAGGRNPSTDTQYF; DNA: TGTGCCAGCAGCTTGGGACTAGCGGGAGGAAGAAATCCTAGCACAGATACGCAGTATTTT